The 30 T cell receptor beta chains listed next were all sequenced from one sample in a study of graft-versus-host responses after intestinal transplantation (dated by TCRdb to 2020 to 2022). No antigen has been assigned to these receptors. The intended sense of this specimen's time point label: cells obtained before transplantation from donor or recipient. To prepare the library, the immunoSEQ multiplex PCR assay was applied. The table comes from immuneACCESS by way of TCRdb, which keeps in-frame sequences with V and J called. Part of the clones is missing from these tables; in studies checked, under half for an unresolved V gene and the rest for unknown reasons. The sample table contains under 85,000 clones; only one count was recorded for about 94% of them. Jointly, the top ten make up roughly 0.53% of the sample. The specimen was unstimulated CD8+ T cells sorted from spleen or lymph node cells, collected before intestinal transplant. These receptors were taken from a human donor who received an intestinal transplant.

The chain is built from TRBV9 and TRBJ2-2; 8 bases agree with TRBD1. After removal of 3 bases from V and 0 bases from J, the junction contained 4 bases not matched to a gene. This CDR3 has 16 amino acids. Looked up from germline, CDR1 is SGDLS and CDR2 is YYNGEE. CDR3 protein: CASSDRTGSNTGELFF. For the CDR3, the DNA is TGTGCCAGCAGCGACCGGACAGGGTCGAACACCGGGGAGCTGTTTTTT.

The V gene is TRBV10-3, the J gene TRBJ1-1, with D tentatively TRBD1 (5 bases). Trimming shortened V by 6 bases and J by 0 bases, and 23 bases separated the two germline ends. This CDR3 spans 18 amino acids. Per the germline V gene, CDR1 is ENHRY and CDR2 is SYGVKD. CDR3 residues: CAIRGREPWGSMNTEAFF. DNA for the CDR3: TGTGCCATCAGGGGCAGGGAGCCGTGGGGCAGCATGAACACTGAAGCTTTCTTT.

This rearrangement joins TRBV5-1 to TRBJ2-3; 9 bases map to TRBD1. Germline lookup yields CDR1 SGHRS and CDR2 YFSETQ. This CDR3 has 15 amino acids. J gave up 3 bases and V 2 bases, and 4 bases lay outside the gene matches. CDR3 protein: CASSFLQGATDTQYF. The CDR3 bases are TGCGCCAGCAGCTTCCTACAGGGGGCGACAGATACGCAGTATTTT.

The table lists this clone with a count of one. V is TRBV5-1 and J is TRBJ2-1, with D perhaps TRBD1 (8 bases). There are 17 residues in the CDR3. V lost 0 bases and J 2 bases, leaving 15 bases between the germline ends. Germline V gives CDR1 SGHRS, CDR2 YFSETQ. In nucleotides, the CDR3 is TGCGCCAGCAGCTTGGCCCAACAGGGGGGGCCCTACAATGAGCAGTTCTTC. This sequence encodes CASSLAQQGGPYNEQFF.

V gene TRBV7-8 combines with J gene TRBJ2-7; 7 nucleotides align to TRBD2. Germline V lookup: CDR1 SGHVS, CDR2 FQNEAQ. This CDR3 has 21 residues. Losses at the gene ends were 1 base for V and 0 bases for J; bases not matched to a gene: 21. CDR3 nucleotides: TGTGCCAGCAGCTTAGACGATTTTGTTACGGGGGAGGGCCTCCTCTCCTACGAGCAGTACTTC. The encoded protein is CASSLDDFVTGEGLLSYEQYF.

CDR3 protein: CASSQEIGTRGYEQYF. Here the CDR3 DNA reads TGCGCCAGCAGCCAAGAGATCGGGACTAGGGGCTACGAGCAGTACTTC. This rearrangement joins TRBV4-1 to TRBJ2-7; TRBD2 matches 8 bases. The CDR3 has 16 amino acids. The germline gives CDR1 MGHRA, CDR2 YSYEKL. V lost 0 bases and J lost 3; bases outside the gene matches: 7.

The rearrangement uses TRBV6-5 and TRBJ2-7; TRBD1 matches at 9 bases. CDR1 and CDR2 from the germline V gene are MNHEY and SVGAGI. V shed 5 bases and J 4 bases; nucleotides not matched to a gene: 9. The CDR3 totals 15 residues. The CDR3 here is CASSPQGAVGYEQYF. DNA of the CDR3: TGTGCCAGCAGTCCACAGGGGGCGGTAGGGTACGAGCAGTACTTC.

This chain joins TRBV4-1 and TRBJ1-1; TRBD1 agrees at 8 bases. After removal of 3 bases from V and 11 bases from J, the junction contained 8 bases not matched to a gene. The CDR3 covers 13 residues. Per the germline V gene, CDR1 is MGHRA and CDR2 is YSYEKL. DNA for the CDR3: TGCGCCAGCAGCCAGAACAGGGGGTATCGGGCTTTCTTT. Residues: CASSQNRGYRAFF.

DNA of the CDR3: TGCGCCAGCAGCTTGGCCGACAGGGAAACAGATACGCAGTATTTT. Encoded protein: CASSLADRETDTQYF. The rearrangement uses TRBV5-1 and TRBJ2-3; 7 bases are a match to TRBD1. This CDR3 spans 15 amino acids. J gave up 3 bases and V 0 bases, and 4 bases lay outside the gene matches. Germline loops: CDR1 SGHRS, CDR2 YFSETQ.

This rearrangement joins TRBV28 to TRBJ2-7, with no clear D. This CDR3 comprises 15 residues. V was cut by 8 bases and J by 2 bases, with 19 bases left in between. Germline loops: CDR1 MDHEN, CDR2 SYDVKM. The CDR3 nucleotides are TGTGCCAGCCAAACCGTAAAGTTGGAAACCTACGAGCAGTACTTC. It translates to CASQTVKLETYEQYF.

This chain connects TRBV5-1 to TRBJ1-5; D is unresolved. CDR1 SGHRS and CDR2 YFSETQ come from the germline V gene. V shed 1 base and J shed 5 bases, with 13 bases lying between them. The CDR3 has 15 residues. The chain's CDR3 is CASSLHPGLDQPQHF. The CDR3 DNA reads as TGCGCCAGCAGCTTGCACCCAGGTTTGGATCAGCCCCAGCATTTT.

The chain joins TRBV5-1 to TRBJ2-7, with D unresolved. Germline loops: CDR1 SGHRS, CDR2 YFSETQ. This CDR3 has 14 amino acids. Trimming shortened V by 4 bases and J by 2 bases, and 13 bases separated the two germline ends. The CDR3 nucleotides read TGCGCCAGCAGCCTACGGCAGGCCACCTACGAGCAGTACTTC. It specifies CASSLRQATYEQYF.

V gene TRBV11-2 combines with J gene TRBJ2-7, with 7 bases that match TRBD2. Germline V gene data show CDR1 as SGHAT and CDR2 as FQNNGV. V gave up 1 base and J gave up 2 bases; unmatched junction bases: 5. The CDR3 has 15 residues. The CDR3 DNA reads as TGTGCCAGCAGCTTAGTTAGCGGGCCGACCTACGAGCAGTACTTC. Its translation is CASSLVSGPTYEQYF. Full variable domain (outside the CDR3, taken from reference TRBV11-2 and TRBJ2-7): EAGVAQSPRYKIIEKRQSVAFWCNPISGHATLYWYQQILGQGPKLLIQFQNNGVVDDSQLPKDRFSAERLKGVDSTLKIQPAKLEDSAVYLCASSLVSGPTYEQYFGPGTRLTVT.

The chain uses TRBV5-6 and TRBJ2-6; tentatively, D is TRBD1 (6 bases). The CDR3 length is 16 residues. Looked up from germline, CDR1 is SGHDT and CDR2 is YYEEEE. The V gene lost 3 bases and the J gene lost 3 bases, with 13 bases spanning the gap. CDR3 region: CASSSKQGSGANVLTF. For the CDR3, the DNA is TGTGCCAGCAGCTCAAAACAGGGTAGTGGGGCCAACGTCCTGACTTTC.

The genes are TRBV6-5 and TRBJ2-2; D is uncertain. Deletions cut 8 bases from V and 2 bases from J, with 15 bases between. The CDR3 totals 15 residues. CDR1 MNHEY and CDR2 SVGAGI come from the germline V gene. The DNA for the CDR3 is TGTGCCAGCCAGGAACTACTTTTAAACACCGGGGAGCTGTTTTTT. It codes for CASQELLLNTGELFF.

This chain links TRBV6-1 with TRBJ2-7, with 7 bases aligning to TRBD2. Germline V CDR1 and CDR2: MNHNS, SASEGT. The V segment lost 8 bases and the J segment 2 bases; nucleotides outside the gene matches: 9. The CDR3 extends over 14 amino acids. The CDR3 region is CASESTSDPYEQYF. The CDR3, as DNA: TGTGCCAGCGAATCTACTAGCGATCCCTACGAGCAGTACTTC.

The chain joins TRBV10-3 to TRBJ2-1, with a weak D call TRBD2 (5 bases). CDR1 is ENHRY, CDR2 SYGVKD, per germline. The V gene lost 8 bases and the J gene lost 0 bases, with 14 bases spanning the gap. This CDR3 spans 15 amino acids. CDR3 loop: CAILEGSSSYNEQFF. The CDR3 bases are TGTGCCATCCTCGAGGGCTCGAGCTCCTACAATGAGCAGTTCTTC.

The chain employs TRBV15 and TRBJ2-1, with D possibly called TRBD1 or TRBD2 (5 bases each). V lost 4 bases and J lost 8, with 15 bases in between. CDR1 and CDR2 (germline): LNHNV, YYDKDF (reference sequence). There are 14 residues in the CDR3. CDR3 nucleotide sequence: TGTGCCACCAGCACCCCAGGGAGTGGCCATGAGCAGTTCTTC. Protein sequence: CATSTPGSGHEQFF.

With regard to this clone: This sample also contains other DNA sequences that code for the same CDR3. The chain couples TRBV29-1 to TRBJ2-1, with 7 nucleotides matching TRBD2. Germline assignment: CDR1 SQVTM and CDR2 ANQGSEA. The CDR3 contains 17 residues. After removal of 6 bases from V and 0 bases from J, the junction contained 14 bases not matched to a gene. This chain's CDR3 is CSVGRGGGLSSYNEQFF. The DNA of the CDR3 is TGCAGCGTGGGTCGGGGCGGGGGATTAAGCTCCTACAATGAGCAGTTCTTC.

CDR3 nucleotides: TGCGCCAGCAGCTTGGAGGGTAACTACAATGAGCAGTTCTTC. It translates to CASSLEGNYNEQFF. The genes are TRBV5-1 and TRBJ2-1; no definite D call. CDR1 is SGHRS, CDR2 YFSETQ, per germline. V lost 0 bases and J lost 3, with 7 bases in between. The CDR3 totals 14 residues.

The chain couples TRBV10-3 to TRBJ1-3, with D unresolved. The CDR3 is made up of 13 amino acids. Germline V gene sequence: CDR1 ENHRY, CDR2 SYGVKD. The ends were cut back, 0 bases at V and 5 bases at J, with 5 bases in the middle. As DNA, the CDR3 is TGTGCCATCAGTGAGTCATCAAGAAACACCATATATTTT. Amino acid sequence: CAISESSRNTIYF.

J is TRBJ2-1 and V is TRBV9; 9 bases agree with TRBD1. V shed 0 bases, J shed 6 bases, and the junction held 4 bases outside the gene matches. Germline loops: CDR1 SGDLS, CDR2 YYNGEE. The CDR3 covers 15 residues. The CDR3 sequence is CASSVEGTGTNEQFF. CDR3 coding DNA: TGTGCCAGCAGCGTAGAAGGGACAGGGACCAATGAGCAGTTCTTC.

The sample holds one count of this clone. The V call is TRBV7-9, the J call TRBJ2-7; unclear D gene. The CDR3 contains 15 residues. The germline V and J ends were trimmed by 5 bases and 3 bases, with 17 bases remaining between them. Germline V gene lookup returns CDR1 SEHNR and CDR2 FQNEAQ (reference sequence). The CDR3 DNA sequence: TGTGCCAGCAGCCCCCCTAACTTAGGGAACTACGAGCAGTACTTC. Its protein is CASSPPNLGNYEQYF.

DNA for the CDR3: TGTGCCAGCAGTCAGACAGGGTTCAATCAGCCCCAGCATTTT. Protein product: CASSQTGFNQPQHF. The rearrangement uses TRBV27 and TRBJ1-5; 7 bases are shared with TRBD1. The V and J ends lost 5 bases and 3 bases, in that order; junction bases with no gene match: 4. Per the germline V gene, CDR1 is MNHEY and CDR2 is SMNVEV (reference sequence). CDR3 length equals 14 residues.

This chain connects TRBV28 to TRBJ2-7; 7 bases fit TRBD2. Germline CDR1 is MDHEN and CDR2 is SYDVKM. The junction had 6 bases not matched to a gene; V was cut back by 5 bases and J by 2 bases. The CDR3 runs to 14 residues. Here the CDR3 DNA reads TGTGCCAGCAGTCCCCGGGGGGTACCCTACGAGCAGTACTTC. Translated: CASSPRGVPYEQYF. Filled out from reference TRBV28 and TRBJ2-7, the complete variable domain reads DVKVTQSSRYLVKRTGEKVFLECVQDMDHENMFWYRQDPGLGLRLIYFSYDVKMKEKGDIPEGYSVSREKKERFSLILESASTNQTSMYLCASSPRGVPYEQYFGPGTRLTVT.

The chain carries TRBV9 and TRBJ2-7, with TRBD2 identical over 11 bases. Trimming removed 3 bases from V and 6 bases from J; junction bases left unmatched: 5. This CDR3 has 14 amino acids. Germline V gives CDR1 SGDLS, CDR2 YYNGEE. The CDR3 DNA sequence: TGTGCCAGCAGCGCTTCCGGGACTAGCGGCGAGCAGTACTTC. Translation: CASSASGTSGEQYF.

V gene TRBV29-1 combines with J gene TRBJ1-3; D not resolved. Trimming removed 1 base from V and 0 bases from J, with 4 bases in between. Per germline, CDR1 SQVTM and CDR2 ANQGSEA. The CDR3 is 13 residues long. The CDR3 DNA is TGCAGCGTTGAAGGACACTCTGGAAACACCATATATTTT. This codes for CSVEGHSGNTIYF.

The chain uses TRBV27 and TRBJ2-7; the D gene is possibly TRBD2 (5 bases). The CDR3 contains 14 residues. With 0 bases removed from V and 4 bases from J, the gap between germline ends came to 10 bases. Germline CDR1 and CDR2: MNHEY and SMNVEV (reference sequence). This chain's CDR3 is CASSLSISGYEQYF. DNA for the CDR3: TGTGCCAGCAGTTTATCGATCAGCGGTTACGAGCAGTACTTC.

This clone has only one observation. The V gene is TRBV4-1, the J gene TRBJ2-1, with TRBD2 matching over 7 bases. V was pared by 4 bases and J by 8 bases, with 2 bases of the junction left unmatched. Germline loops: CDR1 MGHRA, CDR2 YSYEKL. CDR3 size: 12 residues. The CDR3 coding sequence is TGCGCCAGCAGCCTAGCGGGCCATGAGCAGTTCTTC. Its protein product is CASSLAGHEQFF.

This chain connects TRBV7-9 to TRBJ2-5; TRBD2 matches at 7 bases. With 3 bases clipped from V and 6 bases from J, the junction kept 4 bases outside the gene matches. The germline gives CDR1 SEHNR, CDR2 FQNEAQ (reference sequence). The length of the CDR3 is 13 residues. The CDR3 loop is CASSLAGVQTQYF. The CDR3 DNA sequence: TGTGCCAGCAGCTTGGCGGGGGTTCAGACCCAGTACTTC.